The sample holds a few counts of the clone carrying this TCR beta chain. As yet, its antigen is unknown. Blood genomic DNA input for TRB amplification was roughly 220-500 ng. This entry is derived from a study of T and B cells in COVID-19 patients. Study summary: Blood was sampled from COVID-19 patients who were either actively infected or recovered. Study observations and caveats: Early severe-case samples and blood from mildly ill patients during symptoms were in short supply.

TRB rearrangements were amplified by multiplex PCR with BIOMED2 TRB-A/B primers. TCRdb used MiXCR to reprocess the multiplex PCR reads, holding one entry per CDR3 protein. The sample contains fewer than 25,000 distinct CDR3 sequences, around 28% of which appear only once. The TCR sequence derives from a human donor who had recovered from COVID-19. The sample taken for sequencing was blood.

The CDR3 region has the DNA TGTGCCGGTTCCGGGACGCCTAACTATGGCTACACCTTC. Its protein is CAGSGTPNYGYTF. J is TRBJ1-2 and V is TRBV6-1; perhaps TRBD1 as D (5 bases). This CDR3 spans 13 amino acids. Trimming pared 11 bases from V and 0 bases from J, leaving 13 bases between. Germline lookup yields CDR1 MNHNS and CDR2 SASEGT.